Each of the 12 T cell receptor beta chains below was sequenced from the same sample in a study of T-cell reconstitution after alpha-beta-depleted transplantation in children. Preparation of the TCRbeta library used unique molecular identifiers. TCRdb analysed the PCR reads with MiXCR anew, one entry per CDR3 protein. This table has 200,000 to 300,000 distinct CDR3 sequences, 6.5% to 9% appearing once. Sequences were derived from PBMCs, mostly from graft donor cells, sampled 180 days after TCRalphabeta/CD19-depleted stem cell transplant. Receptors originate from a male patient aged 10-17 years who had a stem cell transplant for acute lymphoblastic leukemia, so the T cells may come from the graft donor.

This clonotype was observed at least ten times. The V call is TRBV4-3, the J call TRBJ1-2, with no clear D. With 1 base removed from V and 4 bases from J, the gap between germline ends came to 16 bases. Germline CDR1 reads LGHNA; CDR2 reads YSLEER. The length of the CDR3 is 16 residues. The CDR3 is CASSQGVGSLSYGYTF. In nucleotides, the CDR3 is TGCGCCAGCAGCCAAGGTGTCGGATCCCTGTCCTATGGCTACACCTTC.

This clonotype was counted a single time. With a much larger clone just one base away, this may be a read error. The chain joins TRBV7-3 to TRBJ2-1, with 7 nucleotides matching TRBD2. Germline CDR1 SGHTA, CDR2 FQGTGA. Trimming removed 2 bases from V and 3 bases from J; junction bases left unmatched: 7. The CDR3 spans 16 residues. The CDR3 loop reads CASSLLGGGYYNEQFF. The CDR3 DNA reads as TGTGCCAGCAGCTTACTGGGCGGGGGATACTACAATGAGCAGTTCTTC.

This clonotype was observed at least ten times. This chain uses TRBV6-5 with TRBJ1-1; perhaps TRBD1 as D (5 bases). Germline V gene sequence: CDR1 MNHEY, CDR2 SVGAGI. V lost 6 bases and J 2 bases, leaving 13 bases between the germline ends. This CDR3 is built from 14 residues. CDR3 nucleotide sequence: TGTGCCAGCAGATTAGGGGACGGTAACACTGAAGCTTTCTTT. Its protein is CASRLGDGNTEAFF.

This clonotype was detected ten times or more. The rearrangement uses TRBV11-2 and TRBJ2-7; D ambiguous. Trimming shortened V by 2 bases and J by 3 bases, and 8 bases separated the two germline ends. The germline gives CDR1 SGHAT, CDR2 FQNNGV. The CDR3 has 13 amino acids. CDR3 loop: CASSLSTLYEQYF. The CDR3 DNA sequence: TGTGCCAGCAGCTTAAGCACCCTCTACGAGCAGTACTTC.

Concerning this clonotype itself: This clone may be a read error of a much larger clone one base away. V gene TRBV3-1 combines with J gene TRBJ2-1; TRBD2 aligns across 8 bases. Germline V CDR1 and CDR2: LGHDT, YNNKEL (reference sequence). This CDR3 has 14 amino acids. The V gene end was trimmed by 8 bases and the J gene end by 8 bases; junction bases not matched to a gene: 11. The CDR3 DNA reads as TGTGCCAGCGGCGATAGCGGGAAAAGGTATGAGCAGTTCTTC. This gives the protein CASGDSGKRYEQFF.

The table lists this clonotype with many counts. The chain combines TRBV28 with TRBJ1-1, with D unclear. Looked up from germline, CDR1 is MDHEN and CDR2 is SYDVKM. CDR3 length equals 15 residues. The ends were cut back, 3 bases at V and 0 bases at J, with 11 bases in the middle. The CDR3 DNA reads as TGTGCCAGCAGTTTTGGGATCAGCATGAACACTGAAGCTTTCTTT. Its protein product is CASSFGISMNTEAFF.

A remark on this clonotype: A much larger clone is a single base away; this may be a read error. The CDR3 spells CASSSGPPSGELFF. CDR3 DNA: TGTGCCAGCAGCTCAGGGCCCCCGTCCGGGGAGCTGTTTTTT. The J gene is TRBJ2-2, the V gene TRBV5-5, with D possibly TRBD1 on 5 matching bases. Germline CDR1 is SGHKS and CDR2 is YYEKEE (reference sequence). Trimming took 3 bases from V and 6 from J, leaving 12 bases between them. The CDR3 runs to 14 residues.

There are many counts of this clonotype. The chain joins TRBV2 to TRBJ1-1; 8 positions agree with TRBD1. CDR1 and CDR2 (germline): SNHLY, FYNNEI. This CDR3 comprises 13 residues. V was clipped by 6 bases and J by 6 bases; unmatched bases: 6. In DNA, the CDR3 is TGTGCCAGCAGGGTGGACAGGGCCTCTGAAGCTTTCTTT. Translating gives CASRVDRASEAFF.

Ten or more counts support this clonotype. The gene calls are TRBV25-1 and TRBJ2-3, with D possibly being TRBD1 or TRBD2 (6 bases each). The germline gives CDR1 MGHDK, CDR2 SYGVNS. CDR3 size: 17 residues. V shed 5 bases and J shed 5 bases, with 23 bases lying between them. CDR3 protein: CASSTAVWGAGKDTQYF. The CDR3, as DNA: TGTGCCAGCAGTACTGCGGTTTGGGGGGCTGGTAAAGATACGCAGTATTTT.

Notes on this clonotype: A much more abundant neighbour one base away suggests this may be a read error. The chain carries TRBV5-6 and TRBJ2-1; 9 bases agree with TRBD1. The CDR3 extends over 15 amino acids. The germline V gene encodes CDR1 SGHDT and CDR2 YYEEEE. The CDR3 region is CASRGRDRDHNDQFF. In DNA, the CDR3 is TGTGCCAGCAGGGGCCGGGACAGGGACCACAATGATCAGTTCTTC. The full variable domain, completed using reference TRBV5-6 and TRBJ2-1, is DAGVTQSPTHLIKTRGQQVTLRCSPKSGHDTVSWYQQALGQGPQFIFQYYEEEERQRGNFPDRFSGHQFPNYSSELNVNALLLGDSALYLCASRGRDRDHNDQFFGPGTRLTVL.

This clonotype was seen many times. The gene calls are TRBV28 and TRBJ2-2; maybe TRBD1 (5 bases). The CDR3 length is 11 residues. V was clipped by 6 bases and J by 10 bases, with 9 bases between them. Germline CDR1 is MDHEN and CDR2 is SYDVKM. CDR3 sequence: CASSSGQELFF. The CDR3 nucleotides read TGTGCCAGCAGCAGTGGACAGGAGCTGTTTTTT. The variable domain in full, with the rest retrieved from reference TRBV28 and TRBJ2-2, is DVKVTQSSRYLVKRTGEKVFLECVQDMDHENMFWYRQDPGLGLRLIYFSYDVKMKEKGDIPEGYSVSREKKERFSLILESASTNQTSMYLCASSSGQELFFGEGSRLTVL.

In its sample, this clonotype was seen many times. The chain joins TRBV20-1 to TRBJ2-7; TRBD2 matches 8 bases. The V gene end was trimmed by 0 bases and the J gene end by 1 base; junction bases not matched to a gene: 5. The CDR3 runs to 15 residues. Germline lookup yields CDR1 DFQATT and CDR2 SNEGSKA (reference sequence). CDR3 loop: CSARDPTSVSYEQYF. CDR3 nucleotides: TGCAGTGCTAGAGATCCGACTAGCGTTTCCTACGAGCAGTACTTC.